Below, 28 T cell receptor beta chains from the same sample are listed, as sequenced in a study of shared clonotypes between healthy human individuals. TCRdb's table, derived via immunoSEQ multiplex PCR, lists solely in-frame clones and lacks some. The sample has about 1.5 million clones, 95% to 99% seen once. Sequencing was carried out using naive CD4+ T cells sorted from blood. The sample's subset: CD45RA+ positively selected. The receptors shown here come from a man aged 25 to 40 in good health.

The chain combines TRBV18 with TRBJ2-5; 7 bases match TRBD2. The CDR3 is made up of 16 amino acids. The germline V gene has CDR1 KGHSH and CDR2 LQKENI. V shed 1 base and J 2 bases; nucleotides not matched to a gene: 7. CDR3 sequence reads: CASSPLGGVVQETQYF. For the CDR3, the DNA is TGTGCCAGCTCACCACTGGGAGGGGTGGTTCAAGAGACCCAGTACTTC.

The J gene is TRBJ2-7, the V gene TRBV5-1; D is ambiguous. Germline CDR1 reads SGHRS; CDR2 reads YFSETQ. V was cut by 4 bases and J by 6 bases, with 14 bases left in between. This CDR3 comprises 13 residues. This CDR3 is CASSGFQVPEQYF. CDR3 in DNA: TGCGCCAGCAGCGGTTTTCAGGTCCCCGAGCAGTACTTC.

The CDR3 spells CASSLDRGWIYEQYF. CDR3 coding DNA: TGTGCCAGCAGCCTCGACAGGGGGTGGATCTACGAGCAGTACTTC. The J gene is TRBJ2-7, the V gene TRBV7-9; 9 bases match TRBD1. V lost 5 bases, J lost 3 bases, and 8 bases stayed unmatched. This CDR3 spans 15 amino acids. Germline lookup yields CDR1 SEHNR and CDR2 FQNEAQ (reference sequence).

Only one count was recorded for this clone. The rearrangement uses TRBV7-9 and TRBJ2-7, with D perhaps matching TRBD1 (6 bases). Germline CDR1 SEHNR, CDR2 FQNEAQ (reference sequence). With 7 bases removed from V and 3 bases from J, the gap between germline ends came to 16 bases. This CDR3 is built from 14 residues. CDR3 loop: CASTGAGAGYEQYF. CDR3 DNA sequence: TGTGCCAGCACCGGGGCAGGGGCGGGCTACGAGCAGTACTTC.

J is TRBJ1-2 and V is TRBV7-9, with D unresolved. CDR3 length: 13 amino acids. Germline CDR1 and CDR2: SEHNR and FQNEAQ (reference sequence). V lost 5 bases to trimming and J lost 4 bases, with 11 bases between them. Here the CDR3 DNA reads TGTGCCAGCAGCCCTACTGCGGCCTATGGCTACACCTTC. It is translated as CASSPTAAYGYTF.

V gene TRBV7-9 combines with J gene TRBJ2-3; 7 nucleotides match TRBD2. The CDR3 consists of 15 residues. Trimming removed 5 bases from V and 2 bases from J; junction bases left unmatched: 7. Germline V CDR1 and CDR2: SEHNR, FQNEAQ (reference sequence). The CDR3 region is CASSLSGEFTDTQYF. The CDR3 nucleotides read TGTGCCAGCAGCCTCAGCGGGGAATTCACAGATACGCAGTATTTT. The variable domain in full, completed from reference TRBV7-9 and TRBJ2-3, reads DTGVSQNPRHKITKRGQNVTFRCDPISEHNRLYWYRQTLGQGPEFLTYFQNEAQLEKSRLLSDRFSAERPKGSFSTLEIQRTEQGDSAMYLCASSLSGEFTDTQYFGPGTRLTVL.

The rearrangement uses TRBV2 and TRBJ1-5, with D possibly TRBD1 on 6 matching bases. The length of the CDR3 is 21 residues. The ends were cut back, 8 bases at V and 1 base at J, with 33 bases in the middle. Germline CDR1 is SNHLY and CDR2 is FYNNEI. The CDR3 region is CASGSPLGRGAQRGSNQPQHF. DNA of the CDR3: TGTGCCAGCGGTTCACCCCTGGGCAGGGGCGCGCAACGTGGGAGCAATCAGCCCCAGCATTTT.

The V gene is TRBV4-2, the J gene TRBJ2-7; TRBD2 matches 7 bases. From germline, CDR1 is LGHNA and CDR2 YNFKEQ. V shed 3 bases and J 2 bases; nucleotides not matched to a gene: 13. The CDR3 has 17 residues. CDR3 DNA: TGTGCCAGCAGCCAGACCCCAGTGGGAGGACTAGCCTACGAGCAGTACTTC. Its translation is CASSQTPVGGLAYEQYF.

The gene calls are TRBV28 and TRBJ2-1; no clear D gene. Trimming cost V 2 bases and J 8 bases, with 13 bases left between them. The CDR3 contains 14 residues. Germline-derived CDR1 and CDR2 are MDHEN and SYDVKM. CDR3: CASSLARTTYEQFF. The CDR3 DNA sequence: TGTGCCAGCAGTTTAGCCCGAACGACCTATGAGCAGTTCTTC. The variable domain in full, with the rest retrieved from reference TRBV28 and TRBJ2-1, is DVKVTQSSRYLVKRTGEKVFLECVQDMDHENMFWYRQDPGLGLRLIYFSYDVKMKEKGDIPEGYSVSREKKERFSLILESASTNQTSMYLCASSLARTTYEQFFGPGTRLTVL.

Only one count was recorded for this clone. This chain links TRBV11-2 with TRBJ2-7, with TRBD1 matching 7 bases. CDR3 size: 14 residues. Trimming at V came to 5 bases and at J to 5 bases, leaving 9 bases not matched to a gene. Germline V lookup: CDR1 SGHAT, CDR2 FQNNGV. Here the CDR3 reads CASSTVEGAHEQYF. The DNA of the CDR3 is TGTGCCAGCAGCACCGTTGAGGGGGCCCACGAGCAGTACTTC.

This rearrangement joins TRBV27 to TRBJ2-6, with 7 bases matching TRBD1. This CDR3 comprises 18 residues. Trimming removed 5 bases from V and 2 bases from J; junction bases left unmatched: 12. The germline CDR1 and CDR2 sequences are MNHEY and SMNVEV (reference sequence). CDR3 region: CASSQSPLGTAGANVLTF. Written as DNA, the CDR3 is TGTGCCAGCAGTCAGTCCCCACTAGGGACAGCTGGGGCCAACGTCCTGACTTTC.

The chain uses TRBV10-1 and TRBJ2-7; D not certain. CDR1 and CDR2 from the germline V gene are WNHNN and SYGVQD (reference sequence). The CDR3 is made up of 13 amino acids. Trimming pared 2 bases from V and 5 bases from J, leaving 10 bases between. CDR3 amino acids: CASSESLRDEQYF. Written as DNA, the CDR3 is TGCGCCAGCAGTGAGAGTCTGCGAGACGAGCAGTACTTC.

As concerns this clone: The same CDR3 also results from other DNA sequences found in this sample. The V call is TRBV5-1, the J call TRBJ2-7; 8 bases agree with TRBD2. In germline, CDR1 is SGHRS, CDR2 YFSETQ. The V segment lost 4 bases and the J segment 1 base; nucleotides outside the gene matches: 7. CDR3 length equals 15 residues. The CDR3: CASSPTGTRSYEQYF. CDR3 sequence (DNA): TGCGCCAGCAGCCCCACCGGGACTAGGTCCTACGAGCAGTACTTC.

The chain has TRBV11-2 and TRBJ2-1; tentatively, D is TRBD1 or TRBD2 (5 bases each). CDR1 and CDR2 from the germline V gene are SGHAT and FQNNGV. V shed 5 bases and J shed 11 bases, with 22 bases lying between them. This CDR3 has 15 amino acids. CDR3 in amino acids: CASSPPNALRGKQFF. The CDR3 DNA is TGTGCCAGCAGCCCCCCCAATGCCCTGAGGGGAAAGCAGTTCTTC.

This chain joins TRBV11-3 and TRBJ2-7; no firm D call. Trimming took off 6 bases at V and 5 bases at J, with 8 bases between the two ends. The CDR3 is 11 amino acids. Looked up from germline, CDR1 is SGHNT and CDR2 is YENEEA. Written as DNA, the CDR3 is TGTGCCAGCAGTTCGGCCGACGAGCAGTACTTC. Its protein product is CASSSADEQYF.

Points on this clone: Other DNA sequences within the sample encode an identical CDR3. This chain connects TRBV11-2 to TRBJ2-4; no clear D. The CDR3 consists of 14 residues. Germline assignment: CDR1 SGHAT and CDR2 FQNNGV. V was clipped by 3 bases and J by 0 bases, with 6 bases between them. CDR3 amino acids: CASSFSLAKNIQYF. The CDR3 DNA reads TGTGCCAGCAGCTTCTCTTTAGCCAAAAACATTCAGTACTTC.

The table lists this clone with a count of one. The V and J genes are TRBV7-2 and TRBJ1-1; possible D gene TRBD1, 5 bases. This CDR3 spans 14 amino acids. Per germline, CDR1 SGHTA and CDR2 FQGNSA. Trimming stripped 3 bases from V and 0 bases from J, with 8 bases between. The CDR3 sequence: CASSLGRLNTEAFF. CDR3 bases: TGTGCCAGCAGCTTGGGACGGCTGAACACTGAAGCTTTCTTT.

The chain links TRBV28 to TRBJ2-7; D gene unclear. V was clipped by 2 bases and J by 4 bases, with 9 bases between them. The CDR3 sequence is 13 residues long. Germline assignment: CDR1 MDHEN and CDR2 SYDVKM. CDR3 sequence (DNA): TGTGCCAGCAGTTTACGAAACAAATACGAGCAGTACTTC. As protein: CASSLRNKYEQYF.

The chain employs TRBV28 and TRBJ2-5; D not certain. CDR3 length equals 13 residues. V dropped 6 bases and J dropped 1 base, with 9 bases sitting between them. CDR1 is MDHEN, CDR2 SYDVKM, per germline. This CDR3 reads CASRGLPQETQYF. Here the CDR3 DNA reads TGTGCCAGCAGGGGTTTACCCCAAGAGACCCAGTACTTC.

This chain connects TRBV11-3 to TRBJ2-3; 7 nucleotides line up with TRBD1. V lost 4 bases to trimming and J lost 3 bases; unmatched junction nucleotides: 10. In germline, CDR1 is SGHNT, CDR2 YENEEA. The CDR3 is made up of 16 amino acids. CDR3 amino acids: CASSSKRTGRTDTQYF. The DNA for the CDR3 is TGTGCCAGCAGCTCAAAACGGACAGGTAGAACAGATACGCAGTATTTT.

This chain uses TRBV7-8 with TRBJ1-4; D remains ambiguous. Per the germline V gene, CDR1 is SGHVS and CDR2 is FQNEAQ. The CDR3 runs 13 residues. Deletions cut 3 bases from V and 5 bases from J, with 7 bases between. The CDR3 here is CASSFTQNEKLFF. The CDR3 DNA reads TGTGCCAGCAGCTTTACACAGAATGAAAAACTGTTTTTT.

The CDR3 DNA follows: TGTGCCAGCAGACGCAGGGACAGGGTTCGAAATGAGCAGTTCTTC. Translating gives CASRRRDRVRNEQFF. The chain recombines TRBV5-4 with TRBJ2-1; 9 bases align to TRBD1. The V segment lost 5 bases and the J segment 7 bases; nucleotides outside the gene matches: 10. Per germline, CDR1 SGHNT and CDR2 YYREEE (reference sequence). This CDR3 region has 15 residues.

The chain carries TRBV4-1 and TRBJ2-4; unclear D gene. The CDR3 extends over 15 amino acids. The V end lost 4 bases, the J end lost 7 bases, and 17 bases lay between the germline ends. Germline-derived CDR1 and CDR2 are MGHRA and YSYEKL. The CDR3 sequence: CASSPQDQPRNIQYF. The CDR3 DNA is TGCGCCAGCAGCCCCCAAGACCAGCCCAGGAACATTCAGTACTTC.

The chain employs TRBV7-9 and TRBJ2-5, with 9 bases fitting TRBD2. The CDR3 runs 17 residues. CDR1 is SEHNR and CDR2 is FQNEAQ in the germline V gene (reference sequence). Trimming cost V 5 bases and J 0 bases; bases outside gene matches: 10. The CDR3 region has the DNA TGTGCCAGCAGCCCCGGGGTGGCGGGAGGGTACCAAGAGACCCAGTACTTC. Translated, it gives CASSPGVAGGYQETQYF.

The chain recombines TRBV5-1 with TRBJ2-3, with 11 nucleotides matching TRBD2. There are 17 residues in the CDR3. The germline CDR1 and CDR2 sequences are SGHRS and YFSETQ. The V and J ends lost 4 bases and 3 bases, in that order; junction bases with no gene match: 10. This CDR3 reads CASSPPLAGDSTDTQYF. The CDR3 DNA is TGCGCCAGCAGCCCGCCACTAGCGGGAGATTCGACAGATACGCAGTATTTT.

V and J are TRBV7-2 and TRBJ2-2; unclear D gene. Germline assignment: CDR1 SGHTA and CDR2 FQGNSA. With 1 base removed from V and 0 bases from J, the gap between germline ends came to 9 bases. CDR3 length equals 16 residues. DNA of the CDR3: TGTGCCAGCAGCTTAGTTTACAGCTCGAACACCGGGGAGCTGTTTTTT. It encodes CASSLVYSSNTGELFF.

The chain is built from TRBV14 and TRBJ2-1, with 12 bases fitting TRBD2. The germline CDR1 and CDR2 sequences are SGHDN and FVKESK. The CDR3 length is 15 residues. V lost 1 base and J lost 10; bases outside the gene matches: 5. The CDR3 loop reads CASSQVLAGGPEQFF. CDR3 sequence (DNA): TGTGCCAGCAGCCAAGTACTAGCGGGAGGCCCCGAGCAGTTCTTC.

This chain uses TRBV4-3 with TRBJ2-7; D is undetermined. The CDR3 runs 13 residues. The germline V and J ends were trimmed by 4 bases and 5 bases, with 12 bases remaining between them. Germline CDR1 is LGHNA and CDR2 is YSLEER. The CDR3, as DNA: TGCGCCAGCAGCCGCAACGTAGAGGACGAGCAGTACTTC. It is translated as CASSRNVEDEQYF.